This TCR beta chain originates from a study of monozygotic twins with inflammatory bowel disease. The V gene's germline CDR1 is SGHNT and CDR2 YYREEE (reference sequence). The CDR3 runs 16 residues. Study-level results: Any single strong signal or clonotype tied to IBD lacked support.

A remark on this clonotype: What it binds is unknown.

Every TCR library drew on about 3,700 ng of total RNA. The UMIs contained a 6-nucleotide sample barcode. They were added by template switching during cDNA synthesis. TCRdb re-called the 5' RACE reads and shows each CDR3 protein once, DNA omitted. The data show a few hundred thousand distinct CDR3 sequences, and the top ten clones hold around 2.6%. This chain links TRBV5-4 with TRBJ2-3; TCRdb's D call of TRBD2 is untestable without DNA. Sample: blood. This clonotype originated in a human donor with ulcerative colitis or Crohn's disease, or a healthy co-twin of an affected twin (not recorded which). The CDR3 reads CASNLLAGGTTDTQYF. The full variable domain, its missing parts supplied by reference TRBV5-4 and TRBJ2-3, is ETGVTQSPTHLIKTRGQQVTLRCSSQSGHNTVSWYQQALGQGPQFIFQYYREEENGRGNFPPRFSGLQFPNYSSELNVNALELDDSALYLCASNLLAGGTTDTQYFGPGTRLTVL.